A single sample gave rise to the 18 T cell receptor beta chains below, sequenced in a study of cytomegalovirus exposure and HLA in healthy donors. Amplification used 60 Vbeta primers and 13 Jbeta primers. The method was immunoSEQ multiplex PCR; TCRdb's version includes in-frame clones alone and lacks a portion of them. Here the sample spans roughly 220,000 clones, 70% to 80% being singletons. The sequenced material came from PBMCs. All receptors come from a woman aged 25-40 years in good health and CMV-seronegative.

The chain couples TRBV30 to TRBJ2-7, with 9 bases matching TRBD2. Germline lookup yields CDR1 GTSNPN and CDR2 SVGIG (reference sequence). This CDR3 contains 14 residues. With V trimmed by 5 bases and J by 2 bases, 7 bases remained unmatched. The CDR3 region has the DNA TGTGCCTGGGAGTCGTCTAGCGGGACCTACGAGCAGTACTTC. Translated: CAWESSSGTYEQYF.

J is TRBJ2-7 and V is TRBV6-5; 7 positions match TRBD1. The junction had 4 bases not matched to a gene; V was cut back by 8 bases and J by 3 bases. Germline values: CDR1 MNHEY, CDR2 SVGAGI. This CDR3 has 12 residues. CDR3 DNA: TGTGCCAGCTGGGACAGCCACTACGAGCAGTACTTC. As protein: CASWDSHYEQYF.

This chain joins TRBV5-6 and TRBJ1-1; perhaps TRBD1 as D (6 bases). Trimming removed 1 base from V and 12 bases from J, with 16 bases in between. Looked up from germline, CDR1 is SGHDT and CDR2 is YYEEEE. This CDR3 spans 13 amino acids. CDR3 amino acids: CASSLSVRGSSFF. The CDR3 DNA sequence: TGTGCCAGCAGCTTGTCCGTCAGGGGTTCTTCTTTCTTT.

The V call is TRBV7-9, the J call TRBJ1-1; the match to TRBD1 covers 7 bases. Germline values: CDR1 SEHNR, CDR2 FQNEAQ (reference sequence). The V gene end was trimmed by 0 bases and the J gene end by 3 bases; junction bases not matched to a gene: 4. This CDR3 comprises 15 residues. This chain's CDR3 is CASSLAAGGYTEAFF. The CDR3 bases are TGTGCCAGCAGCTTAGCTGCAGGGGGGTACACTGAAGCTTTCTTT.

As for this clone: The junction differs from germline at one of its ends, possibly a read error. Here the CDR3 DNA reads TGTGCCAGCAGTCCGACACGAAACAGTGAAGCTTTCTTT. It translates to CASSPTRNSEAFF. V and J are TRBV7-6 and TRBJ1-1; D gene ambiguous. The CDR3 is 13 residues long. The V gene's germline CDR1 is SGHVS and CDR2 FNYEAQ.

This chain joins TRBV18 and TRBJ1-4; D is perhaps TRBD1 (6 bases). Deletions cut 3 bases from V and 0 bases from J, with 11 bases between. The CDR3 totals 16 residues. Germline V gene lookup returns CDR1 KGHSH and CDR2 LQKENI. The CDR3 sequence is CASSPTGSATNEKLFF. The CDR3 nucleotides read TGTGCCAGCTCACCTACAGGGAGTGCAACTAATGAAAAACTGTTTTTT.

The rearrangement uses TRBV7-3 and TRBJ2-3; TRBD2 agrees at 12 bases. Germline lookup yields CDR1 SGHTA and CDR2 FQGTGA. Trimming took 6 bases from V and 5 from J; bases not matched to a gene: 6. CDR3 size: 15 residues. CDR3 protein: CASSSTGLAGDTQYF. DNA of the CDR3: TGTGCCAGCAGTTCTACGGGACTAGCGGGAGATACGCAGTATTTT.

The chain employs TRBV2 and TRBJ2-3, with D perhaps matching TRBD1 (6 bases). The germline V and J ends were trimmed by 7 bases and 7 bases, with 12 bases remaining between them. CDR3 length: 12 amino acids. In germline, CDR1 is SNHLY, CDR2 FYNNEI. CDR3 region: CASKGDGNTQYF. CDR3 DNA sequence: TGTGCCAGCAAGGGGGACGGGAATACGCAGTATTTT. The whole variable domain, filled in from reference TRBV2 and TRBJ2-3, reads EPEVTQTPSHQVTQMGQEVILRCVPISNHLYFYWYRQILGQKVEFLVSFYNNEISEKSEIFDDQFSVERPDGSNFTLKIRSTKLEDSAMYFCASKGDGNTQYFGPGTRLTVL.

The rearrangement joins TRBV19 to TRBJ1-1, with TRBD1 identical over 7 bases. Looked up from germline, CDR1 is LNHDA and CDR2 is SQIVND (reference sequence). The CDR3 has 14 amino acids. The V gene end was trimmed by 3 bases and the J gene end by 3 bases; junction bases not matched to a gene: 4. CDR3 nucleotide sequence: TGTGCCAGTAGTATCTCAGGGGGACACACTGAAGCTTTCTTT. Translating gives CASSISGGHTEAFF.

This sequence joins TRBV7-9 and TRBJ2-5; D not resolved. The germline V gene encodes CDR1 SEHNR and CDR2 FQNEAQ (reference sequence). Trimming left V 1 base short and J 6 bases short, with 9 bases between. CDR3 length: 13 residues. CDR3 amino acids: CASSLGQPKTQYF. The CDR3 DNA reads TGTGCCAGCAGCTTAGGGCAACCCAAGACCCAGTACTTC.

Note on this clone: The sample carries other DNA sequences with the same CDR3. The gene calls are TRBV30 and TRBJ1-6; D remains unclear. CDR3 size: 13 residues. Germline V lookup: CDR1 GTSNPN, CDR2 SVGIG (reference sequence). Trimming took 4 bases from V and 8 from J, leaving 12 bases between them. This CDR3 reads CAWNLQIDSPLHF. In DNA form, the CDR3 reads TGTGCCTGGAATCTACAGATTGATTCACCCCTCCACTTT.

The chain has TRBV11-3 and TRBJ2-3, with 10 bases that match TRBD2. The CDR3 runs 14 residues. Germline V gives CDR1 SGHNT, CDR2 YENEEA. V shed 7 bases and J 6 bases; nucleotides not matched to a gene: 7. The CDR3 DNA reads TGTGCCAGCAAGGAGGTAGCGGGGGGTGATACGCAGTATTTT. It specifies CASKEVAGGDTQYF.

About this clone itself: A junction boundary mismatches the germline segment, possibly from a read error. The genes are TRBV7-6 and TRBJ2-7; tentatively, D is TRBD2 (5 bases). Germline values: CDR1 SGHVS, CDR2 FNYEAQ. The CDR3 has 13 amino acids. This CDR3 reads CASSAMDSNEQYF. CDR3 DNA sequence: TGTGCCAGCAGCGCCATGGACTCCAACGAGCAGTACTTC.

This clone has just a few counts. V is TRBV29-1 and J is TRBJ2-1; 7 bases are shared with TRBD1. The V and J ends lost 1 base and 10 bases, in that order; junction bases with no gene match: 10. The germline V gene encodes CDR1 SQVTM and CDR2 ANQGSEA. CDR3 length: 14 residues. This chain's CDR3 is CSVEAPDREREQFF. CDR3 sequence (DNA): TGCAGCGTTGAAGCTCCCGACAGGGAAAGGGAGCAGTTCTTC.

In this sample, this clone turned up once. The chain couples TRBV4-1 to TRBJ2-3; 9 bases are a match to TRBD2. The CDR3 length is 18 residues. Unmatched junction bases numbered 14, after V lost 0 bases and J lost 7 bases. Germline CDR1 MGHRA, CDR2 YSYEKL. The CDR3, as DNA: TGCGCCAGCAGCCAAGAGAGGGCGGGGGGGGCATTGGTTAATACGCAGTATTTT. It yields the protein CASSQERAGGALVNTQYF.

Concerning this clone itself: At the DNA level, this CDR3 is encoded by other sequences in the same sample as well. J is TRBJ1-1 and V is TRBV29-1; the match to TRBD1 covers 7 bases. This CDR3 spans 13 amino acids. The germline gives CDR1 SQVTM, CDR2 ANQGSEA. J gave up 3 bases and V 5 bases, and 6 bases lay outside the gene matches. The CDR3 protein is CSVWDSEDTEAFF. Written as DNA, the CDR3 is TGCAGCGTTTGGGACAGTGAGGACACTGAAGCTTTCTTT.

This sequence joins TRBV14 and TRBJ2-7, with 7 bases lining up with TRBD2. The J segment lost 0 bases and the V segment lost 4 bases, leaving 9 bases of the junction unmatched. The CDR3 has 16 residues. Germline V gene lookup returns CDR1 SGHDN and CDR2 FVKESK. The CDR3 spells CASSPRVGGSSYEQYF. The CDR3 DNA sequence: TGTGCCAGCAGCCCCCGAGTTGGCGGGAGCTCCTACGAGCAGTACTTC.

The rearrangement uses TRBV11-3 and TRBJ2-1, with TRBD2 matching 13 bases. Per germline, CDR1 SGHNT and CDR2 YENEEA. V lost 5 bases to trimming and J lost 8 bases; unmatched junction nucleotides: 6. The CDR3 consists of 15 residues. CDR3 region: CASSVGLAGVYEQFF. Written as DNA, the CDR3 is TGTGCCAGCAGCGTCGGACTAGCGGGAGTTTATGAGCAGTTCTTC.